These 32 T cell receptor beta chains were all obtained from the same sample, sequenced in a study of blood T cell repertoires in COVID-19. Assay: immunoSEQ multiplex PCR; the TCRdb copy retains only in-frame clones and omits some. The sample carries more than 150,000 clones, 75% to 80% recorded once. The sequenced material came from peripheral blood. The receptors here all came from a woman aged 70 to 79 with acute or convalescent COVID-19.

The chain carries TRBV5-4 and TRBJ2-7, with 11 bases identical to TRBD2. Germline loops: CDR1 SGHNT, CDR2 YYREEE (reference sequence). The CDR3 consists of 13 residues. The V and J ends lost 4 bases and 6 bases, in that order; junction bases with no gene match: 3. The CDR3 is CASSPGLAGEQYF. For the CDR3, the DNA is TGTGCCAGCAGCCCCGGACTAGCGGGCGAGCAGTACTTC.

The rearrangement links TRBV2 to TRBJ1-4; D may be TRBD1 (5 bases). Trimming removed 10 bases from V and 3 bases from J, with 21 bases in between. Per the germline V gene, CDR1 is SNHLY and CDR2 is FYNNEI. The CDR3 runs to 16 residues. The CDR3 loop reads CATRAQGLRANEKLFF. The CDR3, as DNA: TGTGCCACTCGGGCGCAGGGTCTGCGAGCTAATGAAAAACTGTTTTTT.

This clone was picked up a small number of times. The J gene is TRBJ2-5, the V gene TRBV10-1; 14 nucleotides line up with TRBD2. The V gene's germline CDR1 is WNHNN and CDR2 SYGVQD (reference sequence). The CDR3 has 18 residues. V shed 5 bases and J 5 bases; nucleotides not matched to a gene: 13. In nucleotides, the CDR3 is TGCGCCAGCAGTAAGGGGGCCGGACTAGCGGGAGGCAGGGAGACCCAGTACTTC. Translation gives CASSKGAGLAGGRETQYF.

The chain links TRBV29-1 to TRBJ2-7; 10 bases match TRBD2. After removal of 4 bases from V and 4 bases from J, the junction contained 4 bases not matched to a gene. Germline V lookup: CDR1 SQVTM, CDR2 ANQGSEA. This CDR3 is built from 13 residues. This chain's CDR3 is CSVGSGRPYEQYF. CDR3 DNA sequence: TGCAGCGTTGGTAGCGGGAGGCCTTACGAGCAGTACTTC.

This clone appeared a single time. The chain combines TRBV19 with TRBJ2-1, with a weak D call TRBD2 (6 bases). This CDR3 is 18 amino acids long. The germline CDR1 and CDR2 sequences are LNHDA and SQIVND (reference sequence). The V end was cut by 3 bases, the J end by 0 bases, with 18 bases between. CDR3 nucleotides: TGTGCCAGTAGTATCCCCGATCCTAGCGTTAGCTCCTACAATGAGCAGTTCTTC. Translating gives CASSIPDPSVSSYNEQFF. Combining the CDR3 with reference TRBV19 and TRBJ2-1 gives the whole variable domain DGGITQSPKYLFRKEGQNVTLSCEQNLNHDAMYWYRQDPGQGLRLIYYSQIVNDFQKGDIAEGYSVSREKKESFPLTVTSAQKNPTAFYLCASSIPDPSVSSYNEQFFGPGTRLTVL.

This chain uses TRBV7-2 with TRBJ1-1; D is undetermined. Germline V gene lookup returns CDR1 SGHTA and CDR2 FQGNSA. The CDR3 consists of 15 residues. Between the trimmed V and J ends, which lost 1 base and 2 bases, there was a span of 11 bases. The CDR3 DNA is TGTGCCAGCAGCTTAGTTCCAGATTTTAACACTGAAGCTTTCTTT. Protein product: CASSLVPDFNTEAFF.

This clone was seen ten or more times. CDR3: CASSRIIQGITEAFF. Written as DNA, the CDR3 is TGTGCCAGCAGTCGGATTATACAGGGGATCACTGAAGCTTTCTTT. The chain combines TRBV6-5 with TRBJ1-1, with TRBD1 identical over 7 bases. Losses at the gene ends were 5 bases for V and 4 bases for J; bases not matched to a gene: 10. CDR3 length equals 15 residues. Germline V gene sequence: CDR1 MNHEY, CDR2 SVGAGI.

This clone was seen a handful of times. The chain uses TRBV30 and TRBJ2-3, with 7 bases aligning to TRBD2. Trimming took 0 bases from V and 0 from J; bases not matched to a gene: 0. Germline CDR1 GTSNPN, CDR2 SVGIG (reference sequence). The CDR3 has 14 amino acids. The DNA of the CDR3 is TGTGCCTGGAGTGTACTAGCGAGCACAGATACGCAGTATTTT. The encoded protein is CAWSVLASTDTQYF.

The chain combines TRBV19 with TRBJ2-1; weak D call: TRBD2 (7 bases). V lost 4 bases and J 8 bases, leaving 21 bases between the germline ends. Germline CDR1 and CDR2: LNHDA and SQIVND (reference sequence). The CDR3 length is 16 residues. The CDR3 nucleotides read TGTGCCAGTAGTACCCCCGGAAGGGGGGGAGGCGATGAGCAGTTCTTC. Its protein is CASSTPGRGGGDEQFF.

The V call is TRBV6-5, the J call TRBJ2-2; TRBD1 matches at 8 bases. The CDR3 has 15 amino acids. Germline lookup yields CDR1 MNHEY and CDR2 SVGAGI. J lost 1 base, V lost 5 bases, and 3 bases had no gene match. CDR3 protein: CASSTGTGNTGELFF. The CDR3 nucleotides are TGTGCCAGCAGTACCGGGACAGGGAACACCGGGGAGCTGTTTTTT.

This rearrangement joins TRBV6-1 to TRBJ1-2; D remains ambiguous. Trimming removed 2 bases at V and 4 bases at J, with 11 bases between. In germline, CDR1 is MNHNS, CDR2 SASEGT. The CDR3 contains 14 residues. The CDR3 nucleotides read TGTGCCAGCAGTGAACCTATTTCTAGCTATGGCTACACCTTC. Translation gives CASSEPISSYGYTF.

The gene calls are TRBV4-2 and TRBJ1-6, with 10 bases fitting TRBD1. V was clipped by 6 bases and J by 8 bases; unmatched bases: 10. This CDR3 is built from 16 residues. In germline, CDR1 is LGHNA, CDR2 YNFKEQ. CDR3 residues: CASSHQSDRGDSPLHF. CDR3 coding DNA: TGTGCCAGCAGTCATCAATCGGACAGGGGGGATTCACCCCTCCACTTT.

This clone came up once. The chain links TRBV6-2 or TRBV6-3 to TRBJ2-1; D not resolved. Germline V lookup: CDR1 MNHEY, CDR2 SVGEGT. The CDR3 sequence is 15 residues long. V was trimmed by 0 bases and J by 0 bases, leaving 6 bases between them. The CDR3, as DNA: TGTGCCAGCAGTTACTCTAAGAGCTCCTACAATGAGCAGTTCTTC. Amino acids: CASSYSKSSYNEQFF.

This chain joins TRBV11-2 and TRBJ1-1; 7 bases are shared with TRBD1. This CDR3 spans 14 amino acids. Trimming cost V 5 bases and J 4 bases; bases outside gene matches: 7. CDR1 is SGHAT and CDR2 is FQNNGV in the germline V gene. The CDR3 loop reads CASSLTTGPTEAFF. For the CDR3, the DNA is TGTGCCAGCAGCCTAACGACAGGGCCCACTGAAGCTTTCTTT.

V usage is TRBV4-2 and J usage is TRBJ2-2; a possible D gene is TRBD2 (6 bases). Germline V CDR1 and CDR2: LGHNA, YNFKEQ. Trimming pared 1 base from V and 7 bases from J, leaving 19 bases between. The CDR3 extends over 17 amino acids. CDR3 region: CASSQVLSSREDGELFF. In DNA form, the CDR3 reads TGTGCCAGCAGCCAAGTTCTCTCAAGTAGGGAGGACGGGGAGCTGTTTTTT.

The chain is built from TRBV5-1 and TRBJ2-1; 8 nucleotides agree with TRBD1. The J segment lost 15 bases and the V segment lost 4 bases, leaving 9 bases of the junction unmatched. The germline CDR1 and CDR2 sequences are SGHRS and YFSETQ. The CDR3 has 12 residues. The CDR3 reads CASSPTGTGSFF. DNA for the CDR3: TGCGCCAGCAGCCCAACCGGGACAGGATCGTTCTTC.

This clone was counted a single time. The chain uses TRBV2 and TRBJ1-1; tentative D call: TRBD1 (6 bases). The V end lost 4 bases, the J end lost 1 base, and 7 bases lay between the germline ends. Looked up from germline, CDR1 is SNHLY and CDR2 is FYNNEI. The length of the CDR3 is 13 residues. The CDR3 nucleotides read TGTGCCAGCAGTGGGGACACGAACACTGAAGCTTTCTTT. This codes for CASSGDTNTEAFF. The variable domain in full, with the rest retrieved from reference TRBV2 and TRBJ1-1, is EPEVTQTPSHQVTQMGQEVILRCVPISNHLYFYWYRQILGQKVEFLVSFYNNEISEKSEIFDDQFSVERPDGSNFTLKIRSTKLEDSAMYFCASSGDTNTEAFFGQGTRLTVV.

The chain links TRBV20-1 to TRBJ1-5, with D possibly being TRBD1 (5 bases). CDR3 size: 13 residues. CDR1 is DFQATT and CDR2 is SNEGSKA in the germline V gene (reference sequence). Trimming took 3 bases from V and 7 from J, leaving 13 bases between them. The DNA for the CDR3 is TGCAGTGCTAGTCCCGGGGGTGTACAGCCCCAGCATTTT. Translation gives CSASPGGVQPQHF.

This chain uses TRBV25-1 with TRBJ1-5, with D uncertain. The CDR3 consists of 12 residues. V was clipped by 3 bases and J by 4 bases, with 4 bases between them. Per germline, CDR1 MGHDK and CDR2 SYGVNS. The CDR3 bases are TGTGCCAGCAGTGACGGGAATCAGCCCCAGCATTTT. Translated, it gives CASSDGNQPQHF.

Regarding this clone: The sample contains more than one DNA sequence encoding this CDR3. The gene calls are TRBV21-1 and TRBJ2-7; no check of the table's D call, TRBD1, against the DNA was made. TRBV21-1 is a listed pseudogene. This CDR3 spans 19 amino acids. CDR3 DNA: TGTGCCAGCAGCAAAGGGGCAGGGGGCTTTTTGGTGCCTTCCTACGAACAGTACTTC. Translation: CASSKGAGGFLVPSYEQYF.

The chain couples TRBV28 to TRBJ1-5; 8 bases line up with TRBD1. The V and J ends lost 5 bases and 9 bases, in that order; junction bases with no gene match: 9. The germline gives CDR1 MDHEN, CDR2 SYDVKM. The CDR3 totals 14 residues. The CDR3 here is CASSKTGARWPQHF. The DNA of the CDR3 is TGTGCCAGCAGTAAGACAGGGGCGAGGTGGCCCCAGCATTTT.

This rearrangement joins TRBV4-2 to TRBJ1-2; the D is unclear. V dropped 0 bases and J dropped 10 bases, with 9 bases sitting between them. CDR1 and CDR2 (germline): LGHNA, YNFKEQ. The CDR3 runs 12 residues. CDR3 sequence reads: CASSQDVTDYTF. For the CDR3, the DNA is TGTGCCAGCAGCCAAGATGTAACAGACTACACCTTC.

The rearrangement links TRBV7-2 to TRBJ2-1, with 12 nucleotides matching TRBD2. The J segment lost 8 bases and the V segment lost 4 bases, leaving 9 bases of the junction unmatched. Germline values: CDR1 SGHTA, CDR2 FQGNSA. This CDR3 has 16 amino acids. This CDR3 is CASSSRLAGVVDEQFF. In DNA form, the CDR3 reads TGTGCCAGCAGCTCCCGACTAGCGGGAGTGGTAGATGAGCAGTTCTTC.

The CDR3 bases are TGTGCCGGGTGGACAGGGGTTTATAATTCACCCCTCCACTTT. This translates into CAGWTGVYNSPLHF. The rearrangement joins TRBV6-5 to TRBJ1-6; 9 bases line up with TRBD1. This CDR3 is 14 amino acids long. CDR1 and CDR2 from the germline V gene are MNHEY and SVGAGI. The V and J ends lost 11 bases and 4 bases, in that order; junction bases with no gene match: 6.

CDR3 in amino acids: CASSFFDRGPGELFF. CDR3 bases: TGTGCCAGCAGCTTTTTTGACAGGGGCCCCGGGGAGCTGTTTTTT. The chain joins TRBV5-6 to TRBJ2-2; 8 nucleotides align to TRBD1. This CDR3 comprises 15 residues. From germline, CDR1 is SGHDT and CDR2 YYEEEE. V lost 2 bases, J lost 6 bases, and 6 bases stayed unmatched.

V is TRBV5-6 and J is TRBJ2-5; possibly TRBD2 for D (6 bases). Germline lookup yields CDR1 SGHDT and CDR2 YYEEEE. Trimming stripped 2 bases from V and 2 bases from J, with 19 bases between. The CDR3 covers 17 residues. CDR3 DNA sequence: TGTGCCAGCAGCTTCATTATGTTCCTAGCGACACAAGAGACCCAGTACTTC. Translation gives CASSFIMFLATQETQYF. The full variable domain, with the rest looked up from reference TRBV5-6 and TRBJ2-5, is DAGVTQSPTHLIKTRGQQVTLRCSPKSGHDTVSWYQQALGQGPQFIFQYYEEEERQRGNFPDRFSGHQFPNYSSELNVNALLLGDSALYLCASSFIMFLATQETQYFGPGTRLLVL.

V is TRBV27 and J is TRBJ1-2, with 9 bases that match TRBD1. This CDR3 region has 15 residues. The ends lost 2 bases at V and 8 bases at J; junction bases unmatched: 9. Germline V lookup: CDR1 MNHEY, CDR2 SMNVEV (reference sequence). DNA for the CDR3: TGTGCCAGCAGTTTAAGCAGGACAGGGGCCAAGGGCTACACCTTC. Translation: CASSLSRTGAKGYTF.

The CDR3, as DNA: TGTGCCACCAGTGATAATAAAGGGGGCGCAGAGACCCAGTACTTC. Amino acid sequence: CATSDNKGGAETQYF. This chain uses TRBV24-1 with TRBJ2-5; 7 nucleotides agree with TRBD1. Per the germline V gene, CDR1 is KGHDR and CDR2 is SFDVKD. The CDR3 sequence is 15 residues long. The V segment lost 3 bases and the J segment 4 bases; nucleotides outside the gene matches: 7.

The gene calls are TRBV3-1 (or the pseudogene TRBV3-2) and TRBJ1-4, with D perhaps TRBD1 (6 bases). From germline, CDR1 is LGHDT and CDR2 YNNKEL (reference sequence). V lost 4 bases to trimming and J lost 5 bases, with 11 bases between them. The CDR3 is made up of 14 amino acids. In nucleotides, the CDR3 is TGTGCCAGCAGCCGACAGGTTATAAATGAAAAACTGTTTTTT. This codes for CASSRQVINEKLFF.

The chain has TRBV11-1 and TRBJ2-1; TRBD2 matches 8 bases. CDR3 size: 15 residues. Germline values: CDR1 SGHAT, CDR2 FQDESV (reference sequence). V lost 8 bases, J lost 5 bases, and 11 bases stayed unmatched. The CDR3 bases are TGTGCCAGCGGATCCCTGGGACTAGTGAACAATGAGCAGTTCTTC. This translates into CASGSLGLVNNEQFF.

The rearrangement uses TRBV27 and TRBJ1-4; tentatively, D is TRBD1 (5 bases). The CDR3 consists of 13 residues. The germline gives CDR1 MNHEY, CDR2 SMNVEV (reference sequence). Deletions cut 3 bases from V and 13 bases from J, with 15 bases between. For the CDR3, the DNA is TGTGCCAGCAGTTTTGTATCGACAGCAATACTGTTTTTT. Protein sequence: CASSFVSTAILFF.

The V call is TRBV7-9, the J call TRBJ2-3; weak D call: TRBD1 (5 bases). The germline V gene encodes CDR1 SEHNR and CDR2 FQNEAQ (reference sequence). The CDR3 is made up of 13 amino acids. V gave up 7 bases and J gave up 5 bases, with 13 bases separating them. DNA of the CDR3: TGTGCCAGCACCCTGGTGGGGCGAGATACGCAGTATTTT. Protein sequence: CASTLVGRDTQYF. Variable domain in full (rest from reference TRBV7-9 and TRBJ2-3): DTGVSQNPRHKITKRGQNVTFRCDPISEHNRLYWYRQTLGQGPEFLTYFQNEAQLEKSRLLSDRFSAERPKGSFSTLEIQRTEQGDSAMYLCASTLVGRDTQYFGPGTRLTVL.